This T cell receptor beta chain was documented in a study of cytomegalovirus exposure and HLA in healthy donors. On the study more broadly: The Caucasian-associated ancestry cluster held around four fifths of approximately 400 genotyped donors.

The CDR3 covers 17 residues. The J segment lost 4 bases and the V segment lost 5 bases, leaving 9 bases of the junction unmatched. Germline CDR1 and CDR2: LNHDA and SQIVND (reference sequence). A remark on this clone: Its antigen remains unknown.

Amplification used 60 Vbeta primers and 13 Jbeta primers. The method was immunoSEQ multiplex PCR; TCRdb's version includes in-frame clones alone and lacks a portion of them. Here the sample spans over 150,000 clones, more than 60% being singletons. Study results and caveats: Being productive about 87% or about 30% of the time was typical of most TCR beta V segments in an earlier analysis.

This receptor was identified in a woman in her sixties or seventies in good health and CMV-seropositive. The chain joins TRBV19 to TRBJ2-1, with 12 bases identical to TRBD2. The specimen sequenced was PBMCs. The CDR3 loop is CASSPPPSGRVYNEQFF. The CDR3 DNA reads TGTGCCAGTAGTCCCCCACCTAGCGGGAGGGTGTACAATGAGCAGTTCTTC.